This entry is about one T cell receptor (beta chain). Its specificity is not known. A junction end diverges from the germline sequence, so it may reflect a read error. The source of the sample is a study of blood T cells in healthy people across ages. Study background: In model experiments, template switching was able to capture about one barcoded beta molecule for every two T cells that were present.

Study findings and constraints: In older individuals, TCR beta diversity per million T cells was lower, falling roughly linearly with age.

Primers used in a second PCR of about 7 to 12 cycles were a sample-barcoded 5' primer and a J-beta primer mix. Every molecule of cDNA carried a tag from a template-switch adaptor with 12 random nucleotides. MiXCR was run by TCRdb on the 5' RACE reads, yielding one entry per CDR3 protein. The profile shows about 1.8 million distinct CDR3 sequences, just under 50% of them singletons. Looked up from germline, CDR1 is SGHTA and CDR2 is FQGNSA. The CDR3 extends over 16 amino acids. The source material was blood. This chain links TRBV7-2 with TRBJ2-1; 7 nucleotides agree with TRBD2. This TCR was sampled from a woman in her thirties or forties in good health. The CDR3 region is CASREREGLALHERFF. CDR3 nucleotides: TGTGCCAGCAGGGAAAGGGAGGGTCTTGCACTACATGAGCGGTTCTTC.